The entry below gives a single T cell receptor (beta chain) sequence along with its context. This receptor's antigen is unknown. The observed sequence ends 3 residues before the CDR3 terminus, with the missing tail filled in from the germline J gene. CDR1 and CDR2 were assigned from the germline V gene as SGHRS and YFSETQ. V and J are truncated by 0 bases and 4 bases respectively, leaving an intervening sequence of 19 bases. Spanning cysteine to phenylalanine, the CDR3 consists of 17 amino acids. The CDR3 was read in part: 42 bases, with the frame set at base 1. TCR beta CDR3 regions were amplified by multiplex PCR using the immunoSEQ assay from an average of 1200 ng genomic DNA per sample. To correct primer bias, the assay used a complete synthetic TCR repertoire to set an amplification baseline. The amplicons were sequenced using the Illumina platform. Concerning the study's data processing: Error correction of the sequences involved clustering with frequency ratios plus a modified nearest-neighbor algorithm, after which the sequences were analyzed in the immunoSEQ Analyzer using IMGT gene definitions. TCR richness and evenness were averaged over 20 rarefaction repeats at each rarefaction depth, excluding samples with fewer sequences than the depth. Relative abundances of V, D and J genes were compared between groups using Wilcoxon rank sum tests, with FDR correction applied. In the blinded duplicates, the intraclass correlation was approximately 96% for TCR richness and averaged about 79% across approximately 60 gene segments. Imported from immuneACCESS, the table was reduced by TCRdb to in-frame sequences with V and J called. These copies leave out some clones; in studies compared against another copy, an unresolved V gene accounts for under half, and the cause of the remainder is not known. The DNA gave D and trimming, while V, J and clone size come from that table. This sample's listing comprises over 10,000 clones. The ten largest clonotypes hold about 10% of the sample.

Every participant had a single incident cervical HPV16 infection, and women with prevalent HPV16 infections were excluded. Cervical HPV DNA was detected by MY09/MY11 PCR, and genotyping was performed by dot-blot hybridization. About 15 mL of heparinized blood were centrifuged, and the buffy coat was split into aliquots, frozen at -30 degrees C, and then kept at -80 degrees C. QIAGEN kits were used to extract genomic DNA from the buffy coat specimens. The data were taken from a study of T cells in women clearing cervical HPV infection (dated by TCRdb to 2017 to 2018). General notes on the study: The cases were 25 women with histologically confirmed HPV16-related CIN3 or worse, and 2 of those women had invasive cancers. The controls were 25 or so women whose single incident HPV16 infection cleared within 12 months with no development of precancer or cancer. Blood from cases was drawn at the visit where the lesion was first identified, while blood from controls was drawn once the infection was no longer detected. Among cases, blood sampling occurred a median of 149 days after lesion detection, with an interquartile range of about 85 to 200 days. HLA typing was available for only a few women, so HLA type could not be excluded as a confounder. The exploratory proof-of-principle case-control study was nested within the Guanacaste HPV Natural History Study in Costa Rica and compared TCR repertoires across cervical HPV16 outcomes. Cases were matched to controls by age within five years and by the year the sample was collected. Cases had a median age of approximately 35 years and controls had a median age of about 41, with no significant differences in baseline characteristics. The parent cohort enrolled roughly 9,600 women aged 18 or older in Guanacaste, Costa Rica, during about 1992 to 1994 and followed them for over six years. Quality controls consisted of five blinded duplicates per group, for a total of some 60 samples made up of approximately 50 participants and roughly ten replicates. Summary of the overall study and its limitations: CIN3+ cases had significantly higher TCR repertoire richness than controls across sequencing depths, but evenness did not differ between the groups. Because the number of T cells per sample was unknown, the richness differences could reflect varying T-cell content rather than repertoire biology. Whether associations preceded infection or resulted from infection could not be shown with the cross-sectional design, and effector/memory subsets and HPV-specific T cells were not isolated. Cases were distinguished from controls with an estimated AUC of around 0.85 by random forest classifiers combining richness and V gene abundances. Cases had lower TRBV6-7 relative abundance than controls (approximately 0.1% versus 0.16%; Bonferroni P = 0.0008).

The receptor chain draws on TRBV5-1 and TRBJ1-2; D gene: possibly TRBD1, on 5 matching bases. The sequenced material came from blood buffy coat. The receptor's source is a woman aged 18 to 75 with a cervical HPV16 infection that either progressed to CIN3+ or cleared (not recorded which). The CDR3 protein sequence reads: CASSLASITGGGYGYTF. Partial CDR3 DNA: TGCGCCAGCAGCTTGGCGTCGATTACCGGGGGAGGCTATGGC.